This T cell receptor beta chain was retrieved from a study of graft-versus-host responses after intestinal transplantation. Study-wide background: As for transplant type, recipients had multivisceral, liver-intestinal, or isolated intestinal grafts. Every recipient underwent anti-thymocyte globulin induction, then tacrolimus and steroids for two to four years.

Trimming took 4 bases from V and 3 from J; bases not matched to a gene: 2. Germline V gives CDR1 SEHNR, CDR2 FQNEAQ (reference sequence). The CDR3 loop spans 14 amino acids. Study-wide results and caveats: Recipient marrow held GvH clones, some first seen in ileum or blood. Early HvG declines after transplant were associated with peak circulating GvH clone levels.

As concerns this clone: Its antigen is still unknown.

This table comes from immunoSEQ multiplex PCR, and its TCRdb copy is limited to in-frame clones, with some not included. This table has about 90,000 clones, 92% appearing once. The starting material was unstimulated CD4+ T cells sorted from spleen or lymph node cells, obtained before intestinal transplant. The origin of this receptor is a human donor who received an intestinal transplant. The chain joins TRBV7-9 to TRBJ2-7, with 11 bases fitting TRBD1. This chain's CDR3 is CASSWTGGIYEQYF. The DNA for the CDR3 is TGTGCCAGCAGCTGGACAGGGGGCATCTACGAGCAGTACTTC.